The rows below give T cell receptor beta chains drawn from one sample of a study of beta chain features in type 1 diabetes. Here immunoSEQ multiplex PCR was the method, and the copy in TCRdb shows in-frame clones only, minus some. The sample has 35,000 to 50,000 clones; roughly 50% are singletons. The sequenced sample was stem cell memory CD4+ T cells from blood. The receptors derive from a woman in her 30s in good health. CDR3s include the opening cysteine and the closing phenylalanine or tryptophan.

>14|TRBV29-1
CSVDSSGIYNEQFF
>10|TRBV9
CARRPWARTF
>15|TRBV7-9
CASGGTASNTGELFF
>14|TRBV18
CASSRTGENTEAFF
>14|TRBV27
CASRGTSGRNEQFF
>16|TRBV7-2
CASSFREGEGTGELFF
>15|TRBV30
CAWSSDRGGNQPQHF
>14|TRBV5-6
CASSLGDRDQPQHF
>13|TRBV28
CATDGTANEKLFF
>20|TRBV7-3
CASSLRGRGGIRLDTGELFF
>11|TRBV5-6
CASSIQETQYF
>15|TRBV4-2
CASSQTGDFTGELFF
>13|TRBV18
CASSTNRAEKLFF
>13|TRBV10-3
CAISVTDQETQYF
>14|TRBV11-2
CASNPGGSGSEQFF
>17|TRBV15
CATSSLGLAGIRDEQFF
>14|TRBV25-1
CASSDGGINEKLFF
>13|TRBV30
CAWHGQFNYGYTF
>16|TRBV11-2
CASIPGAGGSYNEQFF
>17|TRBV5-4
CASSLGGQGLLNQPQHF
>12|TRBV6-6
CASSLGDQPQHF
>15|TRBV4-2
CASSPRTSAFNEQFF
>15|TRBV18
CASSRAGATNEKLFF
>17|TRBV7-2
CASSLVAGGSGANVLTF
>14|TRBV5-1
CASSGTGDTGELFF
>15|TRBV7-2
CASSLGAGGSYEQYF
>11|TRBV6-5
CASRGDTEAFF
>15|TRBV9
CASRTGTSGNNEQFF
>14|TRBV21-1
CASTSQGGDYGYTF
>12|TRBV7-3
CASSLNQGKQFF
>14|TRBV9
CASSLRGEGYEQYF
>14|TRBV7-2
CASATGGLGNEQYF
>15|TRBV7-9
CASTQASAGFKELFF
>13|TRBV7-2
CASSSGQGRQQYF
>13|TRBV7-9
CASSLTASYEQYF
>14|TRBV9
CASSLTGSTDTQYF
>15|TRBV5-1
CASSPVTGGPDEQYF
>11|TRBV11-3
CASSSGQEAFF
>16|TRBV7-2
CASSLVTLAGSGELFF
>17|TRBV7-2
CASSFRLAGGPTGELFF
>14|TRBV6-5
CASRTSGGSHEQYF
>17|TRBV5-1
CASSLDPSGRNYNEQFF
>17|TRBV11-2
CASSLDLAGGLYNEQFF